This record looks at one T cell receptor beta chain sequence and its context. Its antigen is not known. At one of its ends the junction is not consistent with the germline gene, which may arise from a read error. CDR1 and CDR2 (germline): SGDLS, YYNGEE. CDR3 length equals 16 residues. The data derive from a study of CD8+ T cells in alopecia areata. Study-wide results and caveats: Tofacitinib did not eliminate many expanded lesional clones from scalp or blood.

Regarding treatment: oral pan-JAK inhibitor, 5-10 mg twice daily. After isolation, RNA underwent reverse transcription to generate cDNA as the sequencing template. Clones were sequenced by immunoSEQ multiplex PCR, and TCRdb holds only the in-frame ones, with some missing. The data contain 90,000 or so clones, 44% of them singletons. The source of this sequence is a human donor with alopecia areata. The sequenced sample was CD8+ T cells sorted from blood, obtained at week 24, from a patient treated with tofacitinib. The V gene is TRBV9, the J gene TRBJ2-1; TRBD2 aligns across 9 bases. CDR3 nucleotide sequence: TGCGCCAGCAGCCAAGGGGCTAGCGGGACAGACAATGAGCAGTTCTTC. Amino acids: CASSQGASGTDNEQFF.